This is a list of T cell receptor beta chains from one sample in a study of blood T cell repertoires in COVID-19. TCRdb's table, derived via immunoSEQ multiplex PCR, lists solely in-frame clones and lacks some. The table lists about 240,000 clones, around 89% of them singletons. Sequences were obtained from PBMCs or T cells enriched from blood (not recorded which). These receptor sequences come from a woman aged 25 to 45 who had recovered from COVID-19. Each CDR3 is given without its conserved first and last residue. Fields, in order: V gene, J gene, CDR3 length, CDR3 protein.

v_call: TRBV7-2; j_call: TRBJ1-3; cdr3_length: 12; cdr3_aa: ASSLAGARDTIY
v_call: TRBV3-1/TRBV3-2; j_call: TRBJ2-5; cdr3_length: 12; cdr3_aa: ASSPRDTQETQY
v_call: TRBV9; j_call: TRBJ2-1; cdr3_length: 14; cdr3_aa: ASSVSTRGSYNEQF
v_call: TRBV19; j_call: TRBJ1-1; cdr3_length: 10; cdr3_aa: ASQTLNTEAF
v_call: TRBV6-5; j_call: TRBJ2-7; cdr3_length: 13; cdr3_aa: ASSYSYQGGFEQY
v_call: TRBV4-3; j_call: TRBJ1-1; cdr3_length: 16; cdr3_aa: ASSQETPTGRLSTEAF
v_call: TRBV5-6; j_call: TRBJ1-6; cdr3_length: 12; cdr3_aa: ASSPGPEGSPLH
v_call: TRBV30; j_call: TRBJ2-1; cdr3_length: 10; cdr3_aa: AWSPRFGEQF
v_call: TRBV15; j_call: TRBJ1-1; cdr3_length: 13; cdr3_aa: ATSRPQGVNTEAF
v_call: TRBV7-2; j_call: TRBJ1-4; cdr3_length: 13; cdr3_aa: ASSYRAAGDEKLF
v_call: TRBV4-2; j_call: TRBJ1-2; cdr3_length: 13; cdr3_aa: ASSQTGTGGYGYT
v_call: TRBV7-3; j_call: TRBJ1-1; cdr3_length: 12; cdr3_aa: ASSLSGTNTEAF
v_call: TRBV7-2; j_call: TRBJ1-5; cdr3_length: 12; cdr3_aa: ASSLEQGNQPQH
v_call: TRBV9; j_call: TRBJ1-5; cdr3_length: 13; cdr3_aa: ASSRRNGGNQPQH
v_call: TRBV5-4; j_call: TRBJ1-3; cdr3_length: 14; cdr3_aa: ASSLEVGSSGNTIY
v_call: TRBV5-4; j_call: TRBJ2-3; cdr3_length: 16; cdr3_aa: ASSSVLGLADTPDTQY
v_call: TRBV11-2; j_call: TRBJ1-4; cdr3_length: 14; cdr3_aa: ASSLMGQGINEKLF
v_call: TRBV29-1; j_call: TRBJ2-1; cdr3_length: 13; cdr3_aa: SVAPDRAFYNEQF
v_call: TRBV7-2; j_call: TRBJ2-3; cdr3_length: 13; cdr3_aa: ASSLVGTTTDTQY
v_call: TRBV7-2; j_call: TRBJ2-3; cdr3_length: 12; cdr3_aa: ASSLGQFQGTQY
v_call: TRBV28; j_call: TRBJ1-2; cdr3_length: 12; cdr3_aa: ASRQQGSYYGYT
v_call: TRBV4-3; j_call: TRBJ2-3; cdr3_length: 12; cdr3_aa: ASSQEKIGDTQY
v_call: TRBV7-5; j_call: TRBJ1-2; cdr3_length: 12; cdr3_aa: ARSSRQGGYGYT
v_call: TRBV3-1/TRBV3-2; j_call: TRBJ1-4; cdr3_length: 11; cdr3_aa: ASSQEGGGKLF
v_call: TRBV19; j_call: TRBJ2-1; cdr3_length: 12; cdr3_aa: ASSIQREKNEQF
v_call: TRBV28; j_call: TRBJ2-7; cdr3_length: 10; cdr3_aa: ASSFGTSEQY
v_call: TRBV5-6; j_call: TRBJ1-2; cdr3_length: 16; cdr3_aa: ASSHNPYKTGAREGYT
v_call: TRBV7-7; j_call: TRBJ2-5; cdr3_length: 12; cdr3_aa: ASSLSGSQETQY
v_call: TRBV19; j_call: TRBJ1-1; cdr3_length: 12; cdr3_aa: ASSFGQGWTEAF
v_call: TRBV6-5; j_call: TRBJ1-5; cdr3_length: 11; cdr3_aa: ASSLLQGRPQH
v_call: TRBV28; j_call: TRBJ1-1; cdr3_length: 13; cdr3_aa: ASSLFRQLNTEAF
v_call: TRBV19; j_call: TRBJ2-7; cdr3_length: 11; cdr3_aa: ASSGTGTYEQY
v_call: TRBV28; j_call: TRBJ1-5; cdr3_length: 13; cdr3_aa: ASRLRGLSNQPQH
v_call: TRBV4-1; j_call: TRBJ2-2; cdr3_length: 14; cdr3_aa: ASSPPRSSGTGELF
v_call: TRBV7-2; j_call: TRBJ2-5; cdr3_length: 12; cdr3_aa: ASSPDRSQETQY
v_call: TRBV19; j_call: TRBJ1-1; cdr3_length: 10; cdr3_aa: ASSFRTSEAF
v_call: TRBV28; j_call: TRBJ1-2; cdr3_length: 11; cdr3_aa: ASSLGGITGYT
v_call: TRBV9; j_call: TRBJ1-2; cdr3_length: 13; cdr3_aa: ASSTYRGLDYGYT
v_call: TRBV27; j_call: TRBJ2-6; cdr3_length: 11; cdr3_aa: ASRLDRYNVLT
v_call: TRBV10-3; j_call: TRBJ2-3; cdr3_length: 9; cdr3_aa: AMRAGDTQY
v_call: TRBV14; j_call: TRBJ2-7; cdr3_length: 10; cdr3_aa: ASSQARYEQY
v_call: TRBV15; j_call: TRBJ2-3; cdr3_length: 12; cdr3_aa: ATSRSGGTDTQY
v_call: TRBV6-1; j_call: TRBJ1-2; cdr3_length: 12; cdr3_aa: ASSETGLSYGYT
v_call: TRBV2; j_call: TRBJ1-3; cdr3_length: 14; cdr3_aa: ASSEGQEDSGNTIY